This T cell receptor (beta chain) was profiled in a study of CD8+ T cells in alopecia areata. This clone was detected only once. The antigen remains undetermined. Peripheral blood and lesional scalp punch biopsies were taken from alopecia areata patients. RNA was extracted and reverse transcribed into cDNA as the sequencing template. Repertoires were generated with immunoSEQ multiplex PCR, while TCRdb's copy carries only in-frame clones and drops some. Among about 250,000 clones listed, under 80% were seen once. Germline CDR1 and CDR2: SNHLY and FYNNEI. Trimming cost V 4 bases and J 4 bases, with 10 bases left between them. CDR3 length: 13 amino acids. General study points: Scalp sequencing captures resident alphabeta T cells of normal skin too.

This sample comprised CD4+ T cells sorted from blood, obtained at week 0. This TCR was sampled from a human donor with alopecia areata. This chain uses TRBV2 with TRBJ1-2, with D uncertain. The CDR3 coding sequence is TGTGCCAGCAGTGGATCGGGCCTCTATGGCTACACCTTC. Its translation is CASSGSGLYGYTF.